Listed below are T cell receptor beta chains from one sample, sequenced in a study of blood T cells in healthy people across ages. TCRdb re-called the 5' RACE reads with MiXCR, one entry per CDR3 protein. The sample has some 760,000 distinct CDR3 sequences; more than 20% are singletons. This same sample was also taken into another study, of T cells of mothers and their children.

Sample: blood. The receptors derive from a boy aged 10-17 years in good health. The CDR3 runs from the conserved cysteine through the conserved F or W. A D gene is named only where the DNA matches it firmly. Not every row has a clone size; where given, it reads once, few, many or a size class.

j_call	v_call	cdr3_length	d_call	clone_size	cdr3_aa	cdr3_nt
TRBJ2-6	TRBV7-3	15	.	.	CASSSDIPGANVLTF	TGTGCCAGCAGCTCAGACATCCCTGGGGCCAACGTCCTGACTTTC
TRBJ2-1	TRBV7-9	13	.	.	CASSADTIGSWYF	TGTGCCAGCAGCGCCGACACCATTGGTTCCTGGTACTTC
TRBJ2-5	TRBV5-1	14	.	.	CASSSGHLGETQYF	TGCGCCAGCAGCTCGGGACATCTAGGGGAGACCCAGTACTTC
TRBJ1-2	TRBV29-1	17	TRBD1	few	CSVRPPGQSNLDYGYTF	TGCAGCGTCCGACCCCCGGGACAGTCCAACCTAGACTATGGCTACACCTTC
TRBJ2-7	TRBV10-3	16	TRBD2	.	CAISEIGGTSGYEQYF	TGTGCCATCAGTGAGATCGGGGGGACTAGCGGCTACGAGCAGTACTTC
TRBJ2-6	TRBV15	17	.	few	CATSRDWGASGANVLTF	TGTGCCACCAGCAGAGATTGGGGGGCCTCTGGGGCCAACGTCCTGACTTTC
TRBJ2-3	TRBV4-1	13	.	.	CASSTLHTNTQYF	TGCGCCAGCAGCACGCTTCATACGAATACGCAGTATTTT
TRBJ2-4	TRBV7-9	13	.	once	CASSLVATNIQYF	TGTGCCAGCAGCTTAGTTGCAACCAACATTCAGTACTTC
TRBJ2-1	TRBV25-1	16	TRBD2	few	CASSEIAGERYNEQFF	TGTGCCAGCAGTGAAATCGCGGGAGAACGTTACAATGAGCAGTTCTTC
TRBJ2-4	TRBV3-1	13	TRBD2	few	CASSQLAGDIQYF	TGTGCCAGCAGCCAACTAGCGGGGGACATTCAGTACTTC